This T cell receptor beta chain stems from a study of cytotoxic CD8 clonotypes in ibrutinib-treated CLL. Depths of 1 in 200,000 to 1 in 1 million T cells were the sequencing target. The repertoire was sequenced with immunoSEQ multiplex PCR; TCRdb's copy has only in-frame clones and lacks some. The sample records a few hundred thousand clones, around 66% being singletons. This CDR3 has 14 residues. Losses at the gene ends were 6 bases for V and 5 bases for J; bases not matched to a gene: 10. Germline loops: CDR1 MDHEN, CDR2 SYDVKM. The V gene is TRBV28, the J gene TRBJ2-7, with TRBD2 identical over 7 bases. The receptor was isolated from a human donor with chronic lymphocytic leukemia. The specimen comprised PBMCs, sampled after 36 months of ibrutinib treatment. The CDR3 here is CASRSTGGSNEQYF. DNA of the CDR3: TGTGCCAGCAGATCAACCGGGGGGAGTAACGAGCAGTACTTC.